The clone carrying this TCR beta chain was counted between two and nine times. The sample belongs to a study of blood T cell repertoires in COVID-19. Participants, about 18 to 100 years old, spanned 25 or so US areas. Source study methods: Amplification of reference gene primers was used by the study to estimate nucleated cell counts. Repertoires were generated with immunoSEQ multiplex PCR, while TCRdb's copy carries only in-frame clones and drops some. V, J and clone size are taken as reported in that table, and D and trimming were inferred from the DNA itself. This table has a few hundred thousand clones, around 90% appearing once. Trimming left V 5 bases short and J 2 bases short, with 16 bases between. The CDR3 has 15 amino acids. Per germline, CDR1 MNHEY and CDR2 SVGEGT.

The chain has TRBV6-2 or TRBV6-3 and TRBJ2-7, with D maybe TRBD2 (6 bases). The sequencing input was PBMCs or T cells enriched from blood (not recorded which). The sequence was collected from a woman under 40 who had recovered from COVID-19. CDR3 nucleotide sequence: TGTGCCAGCAGTCCACGTGCAGGACTAACCTACGAGCAGTACTTC. It yields the protein CASSPRAGLTYEQYF.